These 5 T cell receptor beta chains originate from one sample sequenced in a study of blood T cells in healthy people across ages. A second about 6 to 11 cycle PCR used barcoded and J-beta primers. In TCRdb, the 5' RACE reads were re-called with MiXCR into one record per CDR3 protein. The table includes some 1.1 million distinct CDR3 sequences, roughly two fifths detected once. The specimen sequenced was blood. These receptors were obtained from a young man in good health.

The genes are TRBV6-4 and TRBJ2-1; no clear D. V shed 0 bases and J shed 8 bases, with 5 bases lying between them. The CDR3 loop spans 12 amino acids. Germline lookup yields CDR1 MRHNA and CDR2 SNTAGT. The chain's CDR3 is CASSDSFHEQFF. In DNA form, the CDR3 reads TGTGCCAGCAGTGACTCCTTCCATGAGCAGTTCTTC.

The chain combines TRBV6-2 or TRBV6-3 with TRBJ2-5, with D maybe TRBD1 (5 bases). The J call is uncertain, as TRBJ2-7 better fits the DNA end. The V gene's germline CDR1 is MNHEY and CDR2 SVGEGT. The CDR3 loop spans 13 amino acids. CDR3 residues: CASSGAFYYEQYF. In DNA, the CDR3 is TGTGCCAGCAGTGGGGCGTTTTACTACGAGCAGTACTTC.

This clonotype was recorded a few times. The rearrangement links TRBV20-1 to TRBJ1-2; maybe TRBD1 (5 bases). V was trimmed by 3 bases and J by 11 bases, leaving 13 bases between them. CDR1 DFQATT and CDR2 SNEGSKA come from the germline V gene (reference sequence). The CDR3 length is 11 residues. The CDR3 protein is CSASRPPGYTF. CDR3 bases: TGCAGTGCTAGTCGGCCCCCAGGGTACACCTTC.

The genes are TRBV4-1 and TRBJ2-3; D not certain. With 0 bases removed from V and 0 bases from J, the gap between germline ends came to 10 bases. Germline-derived CDR1 and CDR2 are MGHRA and YSYEKL. The CDR3 is made up of 16 amino acids. CDR3 protein: CASSQDSQRSTDTQYF. The CDR3 DNA reads TGCGCCAGCAGCCAAGATTCACAGAGAAGCACAGATACGCAGTATTTT.

The J gene is TRBJ2-2, the V gene TRBV29-1, with a tentative D call TRBD1 (5 bases). The CDR3 totals 18 residues. Per germline, CDR1 SQVTM and CDR2 ANQGSEA. The ends were cut back, 1 base at V and 1 base at J, with 19 bases in the middle. This CDR3 reads CSVEVDRLDRVNTGELFF. The DNA of the CDR3 is TGCAGCGTTGAAGTGGACCGGCTTGACAGAGTGAACACCGGGGAGCTGTTTTTT.